This paragraph covers one T cell receptor (beta chain) sequence. Its antigen is currently unknown. The source of the sample is a study of Ad26.COV2.S vaccination and SARS-CoV-2 variants. About the study: As a participant in COV1001, the donor was in the Ad26.COV2.S trial arm. Participants got Ad26.COV2.S intramuscularly, once or twice 56 days apart.

This sample's treatment: approximately 18 received Ad26.COV2.S at low or high dose, single or two shots; 5 received placebo; per-sample allocation not given. Collection of samples fell on day 63 after the first vaccine or placebo injection. Assay used: immunoSEQ multiplex PCR; TCRdb lists only in-frame clones, some missing. Among 300,000 to 400,000 clones, around 89% were seen once, and the ten largest hold approximately 5%. Study-level points and caveats: Breadth and depth estimates from TCRs may understate total T cell responses.

The receptor was derived from a person between 18 and 65 years old who received the Ad26.COV2.S COVID-19 vaccine or a placebo. The sample in question was peripheral blood, obtained in a trial of Ad26.COV2.S vaccine versus placebo.

This CDR3 reads CASSYSSQWGTEAFF. CDR3 nucleotides: TGTGCCAGCAGTTACTCGTCCCAATGGGGCACTGAAGCTTTCTTT. The rearrangement uses TRBV6-5 and TRBJ1-1, with D uncertain. Germline V gene data show CDR1 as MNHEY and CDR2 as SVGAGI. The ends were cut back, 0 bases at V and 4 bases at J, with 12 bases in the middle. The CDR3 covers 15 residues.